What follows describes a single T cell receptor (beta chain). The antigen remains undetermined. Profiled with immunoSEQ multiplex PCR; TCRdb holds only in-frame clones, not every one. The sample contains 20,000 to 25,000 clones, 70% to 90% of which appear only once. All patients' tumors stained robustly positive for Merkel cell polyomavirus Large T antigen by immunohistochemistry. This sample is part of a study of tumor-infiltrating T cells and Merkel cell polyomavirus. Study context: The T cells studied were CD8+ and recognized the Merkel cell polyomavirus KLL epitope. Follow-up lasted a median approximately 3 years (range about 1.1–6.0 years).

Study observations and caveats: A limitation is the study's small number of patients. Tumors with roughly 5-120 KLL-specific clonotypes, versus 0-3, showed better MCC-specific survival. MCC-specific survival improved with about 1.9-18% versus about 0-0.14% intratumoral KLL-specific T cells.

Germline V gene lookup returns CDR1 LNHDA and CDR2 SQIVND (reference sequence). CDR3 size: 14 residues. Trimming took 6 bases from V and 6 from J; bases not matched to a gene: 5. The receptor's source is a man aged 50 or older with Merkel cell carcinoma. The sequencing sample was made of lymph node tissue. The genes are TRBV19 and TRBJ1-6, with 7 bases lining up with TRBD1. As DNA, the CDR3 is TGTGCCAGTAGCACGGACAGGCTTAATTCACCCCTCCACTTT. It encodes CASSTDRLNSPLHF.